The TCR beta chain under discussion was sequenced for a study of identical twins. TCRdb processed the 5' RACE reads anew with MiXCR; each CDR3 protein has one entry. Among 430,000 or so distinct CDR3 sequences listed, roughly a quarter were seen once. A few counts support this clonotype. Germline-derived CDR1 and CDR2 are SQVTM and ANQGSEA. This CDR3 is 12 amino acids long. Trimming shortened V by 6 bases and J by 0 bases, and 6 bases separated the two germline ends. Separately, the same data were catalogued under a study of T cells expressing NK-cell markers.

The source is a woman younger than 30 in good health. V usage is TRBV29-1 and J usage is TRBJ2-4; D uncertain. The sample consisted of CD4+ T cells sorted from blood. The CDR3 sequence: CSVELAKNIQYF. DNA of the CDR3: TGCAGCGTGGAGCTAGCCAAAAACATTCAGTACTTC.